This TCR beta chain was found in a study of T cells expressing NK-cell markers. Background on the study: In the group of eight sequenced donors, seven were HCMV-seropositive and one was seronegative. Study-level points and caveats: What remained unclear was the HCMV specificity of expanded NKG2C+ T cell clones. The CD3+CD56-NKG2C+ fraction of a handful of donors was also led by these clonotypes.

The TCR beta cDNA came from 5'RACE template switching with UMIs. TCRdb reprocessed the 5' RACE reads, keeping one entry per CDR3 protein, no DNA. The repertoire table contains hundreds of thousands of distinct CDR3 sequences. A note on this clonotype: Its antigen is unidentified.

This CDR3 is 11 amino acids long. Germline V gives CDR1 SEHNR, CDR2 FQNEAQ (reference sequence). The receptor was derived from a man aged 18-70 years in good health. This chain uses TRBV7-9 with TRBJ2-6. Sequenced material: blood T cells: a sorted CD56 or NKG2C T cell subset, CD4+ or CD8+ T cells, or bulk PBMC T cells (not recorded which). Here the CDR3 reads CASSLAGVLTF. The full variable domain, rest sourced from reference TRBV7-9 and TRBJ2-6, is DTGVSQNPRHKITKRGQNVTFRCDPISEHNRLYWYRQTLGQGPEFLTYFQNEAQLEKSRLLSDRFSAERPKGSFSTLEIQRTEQGDSAMYLCASSLAGVLTFGAGSRLTVL.